This passage covers 32 T cell receptor beta chains from one sample sequenced in a study of blood T cell repertoires in COVID-19. Data came from immunoSEQ multiplex PCR; TCRdb stores just in-frame clones and leaves some out. This repertoire shows approximately 88,000 clones, approximately 81% found once; its top ten account for approximately 14%. Sequenced: peripheral blood. These receptors were taken from a woman in her 70s with acute or convalescent COVID-19.

This chain links TRBV7-9 with TRBJ1-1; D is ambiguous. The CDR3 has 13 residues. Germline CDR1 SEHNR, CDR2 FQNEAQ (reference sequence). V was trimmed by 1 base and J by 0 bases, leaving 3 bases between them. The CDR3 DNA sequence: TGTGCCAGCAGCTTAGTCATGAACACTGAAGCTTTCTTT. As protein: CASSLVMNTEAFF.

The V call is TRBV19, the J call TRBJ1-1, with D possibly matching TRBD1 (5 bases). Per the germline V gene, CDR1 is LNHDA and CDR2 is SQIVND (reference sequence). V lost 7 bases, J lost 4 bases, and 25 bases lay in between. CDR3 length: 17 amino acids. The CDR3 loop reads CASTTIRAGIRSTEAFF. Written as DNA, the CDR3 is TGTGCCAGTACCACCATTAGAGCAGGGATTAGGAGCACTGAAGCTTTCTTT.

The CDR3 reads CATKIAAGSGNTEAFF. In DNA, the CDR3 is TGTGCCACAAAAATTGCGGCAGGGTCTGGGAACACTGAAGCTTTCTTT. The rearrangement joins TRBV19 to TRBJ1-1; weak D call: TRBD1 (5 bases). The CDR3 totals 16 residues. Germline-derived CDR1 and CDR2 are LNHDA and SQIVND (reference sequence). V was clipped by 10 bases and J by 1 base, with 22 bases between them.

As DNA, the CDR3 is TGTGCCAGCAGCCATGCACCCACCCGGGAGACCCAGTACTTC. Its translation: CASSHAPTRETQYF. J is TRBJ2-5 and V is TRBV7-2; D unresolved. This CDR3 is 14 amino acids long. Trimming stripped 5 bases from V and 5 bases from J, with 15 bases between. Germline V gives CDR1 SGHTA, CDR2 FQGNSA.

The V and J genes are TRBV28 and TRBJ2-3, with TRBD2 matching over 12 bases. There are 16 residues in the CDR3. Germline trimming cut 5 bases from V and 6 bases from J; bases unmatched to any gene: 9. The germline V gene encodes CDR1 MDHEN and CDR2 SYDVKM. The CDR3 DNA follows: TGTGCCAGCAGTCGGTATGGGCTAGCGGGGGGGGATACGCAGTATTTT. Translated: CASSRYGLAGGDTQYF.

This rearrangement joins TRBV2 to TRBJ2-2, with TRBD1 identical over 7 bases. The length of the CDR3 is 14 residues. V gave up 6 bases and J gave up 2 bases; unmatched junction bases: 3. The germline V gene encodes CDR1 SNHLY and CDR2 FYNNEI. CDR3 bases: TGTGCCAGCAGGTGGGACAGCAACACCGGGGAGCTGTTTTTT. As protein: CASRWDSNTGELFF.

The table lists this clone with a count of one. V is TRBV19 and J is TRBJ2-1, with TRBD2 identical over 7 bases. Germline values: CDR1 LNHDA, CDR2 SQIVND (reference sequence). The CDR3 loop spans 14 amino acids. After removal of 8 bases from V and 1 base from J, the junction contained 5 bases not matched to a gene. The CDR3 nucleotides read TGTGCCAGTCGGTGGGGGGGGTCCTACAATGAGCAGTTCTTC. It is translated as CASRWGGSYNEQFF.

The chain recombines TRBV3-1 (or the pseudogene TRBV3-2) with TRBJ2-1; 9 nucleotides agree with TRBD1. CDR3 length: 16 residues. The germline CDR1 and CDR2 sequences are LGHDT and YNNKEL (reference sequence). Trimming cost V 4 bases and J 2 bases; bases outside gene matches: 6. In nucleotides, the CDR3 is TGTGCCAGCAGCCTATCGGGACAGGGAACCTACAATGAGCAGTTCTTC. Its translation: CASSLSGQGTYNEQFF.

The sample holds many counts of this clone. The chain joins TRBV7-2 to TRBJ1-1, with D perhaps matching TRBD1 (6 bases). This CDR3 spans 15 amino acids. The ends were cut back, 5 bases at V and 7 bases at J, with 20 bases in the middle. Looked up from germline, CDR1 is SGHTA and CDR2 is FQGNSA. CDR3 region: CASSPLKGTTSEAFF. The DNA for the CDR3 is TGTGCCAGCAGCCCCCTAAAGGGGACAACGAGTGAAGCTTTCTTT.

This clone was detected only once. The chain is built from TRBV10-3 and TRBJ2-3, with 9 bases lining up with TRBD1. CDR1 is ENHRY, CDR2 SYGVKD, per germline. V lost 2 bases to trimming and J lost 4 bases; unmatched junction nucleotides: 13. There are 18 residues in the CDR3. CDR3 sequence (DNA): TGTGCCATCAGTGAGCCCTCGTGGGGGACAGGGTTTTCAGATACGCAGTATTTT. Translating gives CAISEPSWGTGFSDTQYF.

This chain uses TRBV3-1 (or the pseudogene TRBV3-2) with TRBJ2-7; the D is unclear. Germline V gives CDR1 LGHDT, CDR2 YNNKEL (reference sequence). The CDR3 extends over 12 amino acids. With 5 bases removed from V and 5 bases from J, the gap between germline ends came to 10 bases. The CDR3 here is CASSSASDEQYV. The CDR3 DNA sequence: TGTGCCAGCAGCTCCGCGTCCGACGAGCAGTACGTC.

This chain's CDR3 is CASSVLAGGAETQYF. The CDR3 region has the DNA TGTGCCAGCAGCGTACTAGCGGGAGGGGCAGAGACCCAGTACTTC. The chain recombines TRBV11-3 with TRBJ2-5; TRBD2 agrees at 13 bases. There are 15 residues in the CDR3. The trim removed 5 bases at V and 4 bases at J, leaving 4 bases unmatched. The germline V gene encodes CDR1 SGHNT and CDR2 YENEEA. The complete variable domain, with remaining parts taken from reference TRBV11-3 and TRBJ2-5, reads EAGVVQSPRYKIIEKKQPVAFWCNPISGHNTLYWYLQNLGQGPELLIRYENEEAVDDSQLPKDRFSAERLKGVDSTLKIQPAELGDSAVYLCASSVLAGGAETQYFGPGTRLLVL.

V usage is TRBV5-6 and J usage is TRBJ1-1, with 9 bases identical to TRBD1. The trim removed 3 bases at V and 0 bases at J, leaving 6 bases unmatched. Germline-derived CDR1 and CDR2 are SGHDT and YYEEEE. The CDR3 extends over 16 amino acids. CDR3 sequence reads: CASSSDRGSMNTEAFF. The CDR3 nucleotides are TGTGCCAGCAGCTCGGACAGGGGATCGATGAACACTGAAGCTTTCTTT. The full variable domain, completed using reference TRBV5-6 and TRBJ1-1, is DAGVTQSPTHLIKTRGQQVTLRCSPKSGHDTVSWYQQALGQGPQFIFQYYEEEERQRGNFPDRFSGHQFPNYSSELNVNALLLGDSALYLCASSSDRGSMNTEAFFGQGTRLTVV.

This chain connects TRBV5-1 to TRBJ2-1; the D gene is possibly TRBD2 (5 bases). There are 15 residues in the CDR3. The V end was cut by 4 bases, the J end by 9 bases, with 20 bases between. CDR1 SGHRS and CDR2 YFSETQ come from the germline V gene. The CDR3 sequence: CASSPDVGSAAEQFF. Here the CDR3 DNA reads TGCGCCAGCAGCCCGGACGTGGGGAGCGCGGCTGAGCAGTTCTTC.

V is TRBV2 and J is TRBJ2-5; TRBD1 is a possible D gene (5 bases). V dropped 8 bases and J dropped 2 bases, with 9 bases sitting between them. The CDR3 spans 12 residues. Per germline, CDR1 SNHLY and CDR2 FYNNEI. The CDR3: CASSRQQETQYF. The CDR3, as DNA: TGTGCCAGCTCCCGACAGCAAGAGACCCAGTACTTC.

V is TRBV6-5 and J is TRBJ1-2; tentative D call: TRBD1 (6 bases). The V end lost 5 bases, the J end lost 4 bases, and 14 bases lay between the germline ends. The CDR3 totals 14 residues. The germline V gene has CDR1 MNHEY and CDR2 SVGAGI. CDR3 protein: CASSTRTDGYGYTF. CDR3 DNA sequence: TGTGCCAGCAGTACCCGGACAGACGGCTATGGCTACACCTTC.

This clone was recorded once. DNA for the CDR3: TGTGCCAGCAGCCATCGCGGGTTCGCGGGAGGGCCCGGGGATGAGCAGTTCTTC. Translation: CASSHRGFAGGPGDEQFF. V usage is TRBV4-2 and J usage is TRBJ2-1; 9 bases fit TRBD2. This CDR3 is built from 18 residues. Germline assignment: CDR1 LGHNA and CDR2 YNFKEQ. After removal of 3 bases from V and 8 bases from J, the junction contained 17 bases not matched to a gene.

The chain carries TRBV9 and TRBJ1-2; D remains unclear. The CDR3 has 13 residues. The germline V gene has CDR1 SGDLS and CDR2 YYNGEE. The germline V and J ends were trimmed by 2 bases and 2 bases, with 7 bases remaining between them. CDR3 amino acids: CASSVSMNYGYTF. CDR3 in DNA: TGTGCCAGCAGCGTTTCAATGAACTATGGCTACACCTTC.

This sequence joins TRBV5-1 and TRBJ2-5, with D possibly matching TRBD2 (6 bases). CDR3 size: 15 residues. The ends were cut back, 4 bases at V and 3 bases at J, with 16 bases in the middle. The germline CDR1 and CDR2 sequences are SGHRS and YFSETQ. CDR3 sequence reads: CASSKDQRVKETQYF. In nucleotides, the CDR3 is TGCGCCAGCAGCAAAGACCAGCGGGTTAAAGAGACCCAGTACTTC.

V gene TRBV18 combines with J gene TRBJ1-2, with TRBD1 matching 7 bases. Looked up from germline, CDR1 is KGHSH and CDR2 is LQKENI. Trimming took 4 bases from V and 0 from J; bases not matched to a gene: 2. The CDR3 covers 14 residues. The CDR3 region has the DNA TGTGCCAGCTCACAGGACAGGACTAACTATGGCTACACCTTC. Translation gives CASSQDRTNYGYTF.

The rearrangement links TRBV7-2 to TRBJ1-5; TRBD1 aligns across 9 bases. The CDR3 has 17 amino acids. Germline values: CDR1 SGHTA, CDR2 FQGNSA. Unmatched junction bases numbered 6, after V lost 1 base and J lost 2 bases. Written as DNA, the CDR3 is TGTGCCAGCAGCTTAGAGACAGGGGGATTGGGCAATCAGCCCCAGCATTTT. Amino acids: CASSLETGGLGNQPQHF.

The chain links TRBV6-5 to TRBJ2-7, with D possibly being TRBD2 (5 bases). V was clipped by 10 bases and J by 0 bases, with 16 bases between them. From germline, CDR1 is MNHEY and CDR2 SVGAGI. This CDR3 has 14 residues. This chain's CDR3 is CATRPEAFSYEQYV. The CDR3 DNA reads TGTGCCACCCGGCCGGAGGCCTTCTCCTACGAGCAGTACGTC.

The chain links TRBV5-1 to TRBJ2-1; 12 bases map to TRBD2. This CDR3 is 18 amino acids long. The V gene's germline CDR1 is SGHRS and CDR2 YFSETQ. V lost 0 bases, J lost 4 bases, and 8 bases stayed unmatched. The CDR3 sequence is CASSLEPPLAGGYNEQFF. The CDR3 bases are TGCGCCAGCAGCTTGGAACCACCCCTAGCGGGGGGGTACAATGAGCAGTTCTTC. Variable domain in full (rest from reference TRBV5-1 and TRBJ2-1): KAGVTQTPRYLIKTRGQQVTLSCSPISGHRSVSWYQQTPGQGLQFLFEYFSETQRNKGNFPGRFSGRQFSNSRSEMNVSTLELGDSALYLCASSLEPPLAGGYNEQFFGPGTRLTVL.

The chain carries TRBV5-1 and TRBJ1-5; 11 positions match TRBD1. CDR3 length: 16 residues. The germline gives CDR1 SGHRS, CDR2 YFSETQ. Unmatched junction bases numbered 6, after V lost 4 bases and J lost 3 bases. The CDR3 region is CASSPGTGGINQPQHF. CDR3 sequence (DNA): TGCGCCAGCAGCCCGGGGACAGGGGGAATCAATCAGCCCCAGCATTTT.

This chain joins TRBV28 and TRBJ2-7, with TRBD1 matching 9 bases. The CDR3 consists of 14 residues. V lost 7 bases, J lost 3 bases, and 7 bases stayed unmatched. CDR1 MDHEN and CDR2 SYDVKM come from the germline V gene. This CDR3 is CASNVGDRDYEQYV. The CDR3 nucleotides read TGTGCCAGCAATGTTGGGGACAGGGACTACGAGCAGTACGTC.

The rearrangement joins TRBV11-2 to TRBJ2-7, with TRBD1 matching 8 bases. The V gene's germline CDR1 is SGHAT and CDR2 FQNNGV. The junction had 11 bases not matched to a gene; V was cut back by 4 bases and J by 6 bases. This CDR3 is built from 15 residues. This CDR3 reads CASSSGQGLLLEQYV. CDR3 DNA: TGTGCCAGCAGCTCCGGACAGGGCCTGCTTCTCGAGCAGTACGTC.

The chain carries TRBV6-5 and TRBJ1-6; TRBD1 is a possible D gene (5 bases). The ends were cut back, 2 bases at V and 5 bases at J, with 13 bases in the middle. This CDR3 has 16 amino acids. CDR1 MNHEY and CDR2 SVGAGI come from the germline V gene. CDR3 region: CASSYQGRGNNSPLHF. DNA of the CDR3: TGTGCCAGCAGTTACCAGGGTAGGGGCAATAATTCACCCCTCCACTTT.

The rearrangement links TRBV10-1 to TRBJ1-1; D is unresolved. CDR1 WNHNN and CDR2 SYGVQD come from the germline V gene (reference sequence). The CDR3 consists of 16 residues. V lost 0 bases, J lost 5 bases, and 16 bases lay in between. CDR3 sequence: CASSESKFSEWTEAFF. The CDR3 nucleotides read TGCGCCAGCAGTGAGTCTAAGTTCTCAGAATGGACTGAAGCTTTCTTT.

The J gene is TRBJ1-2, the V gene TRBV19; D might be TRBD1 (5 bases). Looked up from germline, CDR1 is LNHDA and CDR2 is SQIVND (reference sequence). CDR3 length: 14 residues. The V end was cut by 2 bases, the J end by 3 bases, with 10 bases between. Here the CDR3 DNA reads TGTGCCAGTAGTATAAGCAGGGAGGACTATGGCTACACCTTC. It yields the protein CASSISREDYGYTF.

The V call is TRBV2, the J call TRBJ2-3; no clear D. This CDR3 contains 17 residues. CDR1 and CDR2 from the germline V gene are SNHLY and FYNNEI. V gave up 2 bases and J gave up 2 bases, with 17 bases separating them. The CDR3 protein is CASSEPLLLGSTDTQYF. The CDR3, as DNA: TGTGCCAGCAGTGAACCCCTCCTCCTAGGATCCACAGATACGCAGTATTTT.

This rearrangement joins TRBV7-7 to TRBJ2-5; 13 nucleotides match TRBD2. The germline V gene encodes CDR1 SSHAT and CDR2 FNYEAQ (reference sequence). This CDR3 has 15 residues. The ends lost 5 bases at V and 2 bases at J; junction bases unmatched: 2. The CDR3 DNA is TGTGCCAGCAGCCTGGGACTAGCGGGACAAGAGACCCAGTACTTC. It specifies CASSLGLAGQETQYF.

The chain links TRBV30 to TRBJ2-7, with TRBD2 identical over 9 bases. Germline V gene sequence: CDR1 GTSNPN, CDR2 SVGIG (reference sequence). The junction had 6 bases not matched to a gene; V was cut back by 3 bases and J by 6 bases. This CDR3 region has 13 residues. The CDR3 DNA sequence: TGTGCCTGGAGAGAGTTAGCGGGAGTCGAGCAGTACGTC. This translates into CAWRELAGVEQYV.